This paragraph reports one T cell receptor beta chain. Its antigen is still unknown. V was pared by 0 bases and J by 6 bases, with 6 bases between. CDR3 length equals 14 residues. Germline V gene lookup returns CDR1 LGHNA and CDR2 YNFKEQ. TCRdb recomputed calls from the RT-PCR reads with MiXCR, one row per CDR3 protein. The table includes roughly 700,000 distinct CDR3 sequences, around 14% detected once. The data stem from a study of response to subunit inactivated influenza vaccine. Whole-study results and caveats: Seasonal influenza vaccination, on each occasion, was suggested by the authors to recruit few new T cells.

The specimen was PBMCs from blood, collected 14 to 15 days before vaccination. The receptor's source is a man over 45 who received an inactivated influenza vaccine. V and J are TRBV4-2 and TRBJ1-6, with D unclear. This CDR3 is CASSQDTSNSPLHF. As DNA, the CDR3 is TGTGCCAGCAGCCAAGATACAAGTAATTCACCCCTCCACTTT.